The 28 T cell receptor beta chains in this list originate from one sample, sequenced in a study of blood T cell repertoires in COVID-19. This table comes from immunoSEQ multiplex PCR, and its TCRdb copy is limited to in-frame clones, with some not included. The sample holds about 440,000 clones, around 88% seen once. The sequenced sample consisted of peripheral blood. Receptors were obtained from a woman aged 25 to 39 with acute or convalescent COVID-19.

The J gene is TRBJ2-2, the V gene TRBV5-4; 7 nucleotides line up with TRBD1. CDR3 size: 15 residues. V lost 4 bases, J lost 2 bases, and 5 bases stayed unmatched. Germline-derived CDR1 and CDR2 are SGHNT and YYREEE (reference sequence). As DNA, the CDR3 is TGTGCCAGCAGCCGGGACAGAGCTAACACCGGGGAGCTGTTTTTT. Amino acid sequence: CASSRDRANTGELFF.

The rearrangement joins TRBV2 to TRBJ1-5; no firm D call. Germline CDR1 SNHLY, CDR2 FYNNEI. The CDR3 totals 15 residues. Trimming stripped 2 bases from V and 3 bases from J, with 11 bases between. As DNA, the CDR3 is TGTGCCAGCAGTGAAAGTGGACTGAACAATCAGCCCCAGCATTTT. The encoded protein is CASSESGLNNQPQHF.

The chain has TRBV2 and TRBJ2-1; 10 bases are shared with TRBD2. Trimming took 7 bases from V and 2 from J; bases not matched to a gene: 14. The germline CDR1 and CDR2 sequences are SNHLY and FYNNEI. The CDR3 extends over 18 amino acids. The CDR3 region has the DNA TGTGCCAGCACGGGCACCCACTGGAGCGGGGGGGCCTACAATGAGCAGTTCTTC. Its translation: CASTGTHWSGGAYNEQFF. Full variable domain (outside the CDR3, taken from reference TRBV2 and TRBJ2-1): EPEVTQTPSHQVTQMGQEVILRCVPISNHLYFYWYRQILGQKVEFLVSFYNNEISEKSEIFDDQFSVERPDGSNFTLKIRSTKLEDSAMYFCASTGTHWSGGAYNEQFFGPGTRLTVL.

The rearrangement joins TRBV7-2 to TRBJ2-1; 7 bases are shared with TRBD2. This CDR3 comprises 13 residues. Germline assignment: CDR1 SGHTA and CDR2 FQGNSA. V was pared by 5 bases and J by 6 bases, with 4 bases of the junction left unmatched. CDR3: CASSVGLVNEQFF. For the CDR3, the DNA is TGTGCCAGCAGCGTCGGACTAGTCAATGAGCAGTTCTTC.

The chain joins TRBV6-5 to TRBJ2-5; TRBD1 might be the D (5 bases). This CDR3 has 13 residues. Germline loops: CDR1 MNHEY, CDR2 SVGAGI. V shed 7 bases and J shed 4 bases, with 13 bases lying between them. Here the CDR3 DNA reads TGTGCCAGCAACCTGACAGTTCCAGAGACCCAGTACTTC. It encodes CASNLTVPETQYF.

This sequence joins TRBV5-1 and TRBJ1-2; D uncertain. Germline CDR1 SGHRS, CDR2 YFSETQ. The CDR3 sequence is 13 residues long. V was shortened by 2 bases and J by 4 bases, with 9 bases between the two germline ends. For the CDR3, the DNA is TGCGCCAGCAGCTTCGACCTAGGCTATGGCTACACCTTC. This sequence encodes CASSFDLGYGYTF.

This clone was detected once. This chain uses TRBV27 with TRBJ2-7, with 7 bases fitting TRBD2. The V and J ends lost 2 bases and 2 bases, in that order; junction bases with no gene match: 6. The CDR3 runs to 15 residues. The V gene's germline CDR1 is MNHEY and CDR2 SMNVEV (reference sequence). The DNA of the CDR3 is TGTGCCAGCAGTTTAGTCGCGGGGGTGCCCTACGAGCAGTACTTC. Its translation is CASSLVAGVPYEQYF.

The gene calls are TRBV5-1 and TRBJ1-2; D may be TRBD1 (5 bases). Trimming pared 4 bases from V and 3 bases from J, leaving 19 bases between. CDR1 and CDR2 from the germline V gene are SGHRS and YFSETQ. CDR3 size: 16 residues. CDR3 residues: CASSGGDSSGDYGYTF. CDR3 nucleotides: TGCGCCAGCAGCGGGGGGGACTCCTCTGGGGACTATGGCTACACCTTC.

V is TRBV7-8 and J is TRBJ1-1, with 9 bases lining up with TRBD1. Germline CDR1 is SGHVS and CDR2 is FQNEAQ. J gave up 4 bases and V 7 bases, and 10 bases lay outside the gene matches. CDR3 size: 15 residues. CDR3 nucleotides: TGTGCCAGCACCTCACACCTGGGACAGGGCACTGAAGCTTTCTTT. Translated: CASTSHLGQGTEAFF.

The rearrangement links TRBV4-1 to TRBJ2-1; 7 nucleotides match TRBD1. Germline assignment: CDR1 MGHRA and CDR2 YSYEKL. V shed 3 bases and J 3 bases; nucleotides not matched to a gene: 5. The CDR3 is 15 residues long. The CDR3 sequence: CASSHPDRIYNEQFF. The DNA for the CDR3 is TGCGCCAGCAGCCACCCGGACAGGATCTACAATGAGCAGTTCTTC.

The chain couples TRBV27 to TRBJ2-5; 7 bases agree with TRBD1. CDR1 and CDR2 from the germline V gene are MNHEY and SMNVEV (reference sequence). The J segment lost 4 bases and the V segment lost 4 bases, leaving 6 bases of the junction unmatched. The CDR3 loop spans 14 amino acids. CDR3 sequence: CASSSQGFGETQYF. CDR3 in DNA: TGTGCCAGCAGTTCACAGGGGTTTGGAGAGACCCAGTACTTC.

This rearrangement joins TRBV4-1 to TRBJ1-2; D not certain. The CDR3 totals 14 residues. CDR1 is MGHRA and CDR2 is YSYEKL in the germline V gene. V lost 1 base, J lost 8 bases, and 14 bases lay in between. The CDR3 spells CASSQGHRGYGYTF. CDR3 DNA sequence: TGCGCCAGCAGCCAAGGTCACCGGGGTTACGGCTACACCTTC.

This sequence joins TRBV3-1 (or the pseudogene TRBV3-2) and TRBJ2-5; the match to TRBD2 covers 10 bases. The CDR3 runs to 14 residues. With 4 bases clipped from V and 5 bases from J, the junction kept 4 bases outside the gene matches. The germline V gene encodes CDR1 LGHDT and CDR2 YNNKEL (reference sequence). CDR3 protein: CASSLAGGRETQYF. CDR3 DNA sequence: TGTGCCAGCAGCCTAGCGGGGGGCCGGGAGACCCAGTACTTC.

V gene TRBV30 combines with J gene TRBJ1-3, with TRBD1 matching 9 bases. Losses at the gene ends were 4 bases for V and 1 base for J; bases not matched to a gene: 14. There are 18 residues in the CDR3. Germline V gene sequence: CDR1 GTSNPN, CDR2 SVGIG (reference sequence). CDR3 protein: CAWTRDRDPDSSGNTIYF. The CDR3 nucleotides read TGTGCCTGGACCCGGGACAGGGACCCGGACAGTTCTGGAAACACCATATATTTT.

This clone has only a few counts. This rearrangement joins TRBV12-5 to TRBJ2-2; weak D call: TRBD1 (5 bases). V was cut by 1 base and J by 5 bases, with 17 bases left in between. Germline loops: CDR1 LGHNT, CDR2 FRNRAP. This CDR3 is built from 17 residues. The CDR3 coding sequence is TGTGCTAGTGGTTTGGATAGCCAGGGATTTAGGACCGGGGAGCTGTTTTTT. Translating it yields CASGLDSQGFRTGELFF.

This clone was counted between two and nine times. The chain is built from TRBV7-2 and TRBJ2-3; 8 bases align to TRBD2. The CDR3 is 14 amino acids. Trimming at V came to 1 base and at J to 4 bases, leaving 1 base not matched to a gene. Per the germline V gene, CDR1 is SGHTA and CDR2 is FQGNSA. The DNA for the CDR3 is TGTGCCAGCAGCTTAGATAGCGGGGCAGATACGCAGTATTTT. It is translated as CASSLDSGADTQYF.

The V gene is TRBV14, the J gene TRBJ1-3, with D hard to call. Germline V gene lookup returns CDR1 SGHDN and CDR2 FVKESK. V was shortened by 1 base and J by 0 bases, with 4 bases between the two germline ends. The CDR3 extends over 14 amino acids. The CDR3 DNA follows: TGTGCCAGCAGCCAAGTGTACTCTGGAAACACCATATATTTT. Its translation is CASSQVYSGNTIYF. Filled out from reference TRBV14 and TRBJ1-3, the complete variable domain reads EAGVTQFPSHSVIEKGQTVTLRCDPISGHDNLYWYRRVMGKEIKFLLHFVKESKQDESGMPNNRFLAERTGGTYSTLKVQPAELEDSGVYFCASSQVYSGNTIYFGEGSWLTVV.

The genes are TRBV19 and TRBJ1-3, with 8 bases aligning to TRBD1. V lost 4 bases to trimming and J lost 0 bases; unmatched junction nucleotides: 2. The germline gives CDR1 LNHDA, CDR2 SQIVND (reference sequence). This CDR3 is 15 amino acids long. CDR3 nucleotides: TGTGCCAGTAGTAGGGACAGGAGCTCTGGAAACACCATATATTTT. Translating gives CASSRDRSSGNTIYF.

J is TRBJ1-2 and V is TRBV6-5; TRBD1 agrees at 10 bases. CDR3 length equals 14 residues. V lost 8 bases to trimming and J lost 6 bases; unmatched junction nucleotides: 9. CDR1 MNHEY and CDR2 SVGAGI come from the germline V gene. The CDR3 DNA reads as TGTGCCAGCGCTACAGACAGGGGGCGGGATGGCTACACCTTC. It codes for CASATDRGRDGYTF.

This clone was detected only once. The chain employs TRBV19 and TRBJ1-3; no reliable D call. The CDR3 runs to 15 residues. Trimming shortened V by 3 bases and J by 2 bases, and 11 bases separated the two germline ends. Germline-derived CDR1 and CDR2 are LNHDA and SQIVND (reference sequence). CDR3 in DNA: TGTGCCAGTAGTATCGGGGAATCAGCTGGAAACACCATATATTTT. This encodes CASSIGESAGNTIYF.

DNA of the CDR3: TGTGCCAGCAGCCAAGCCCGGCAGGGGGCCATGAACACTGAAGCTTTCTTT. Translated: CASSQARQGAMNTEAFF. The chain has TRBV4-2 and TRBJ1-1, with TRBD1 matching 8 bases. The CDR3 spans 17 residues. J was trimmed by 0 bases and V by 1 base; bases with no gene match: 7. The germline gives CDR1 LGHNA, CDR2 YNFKEQ.

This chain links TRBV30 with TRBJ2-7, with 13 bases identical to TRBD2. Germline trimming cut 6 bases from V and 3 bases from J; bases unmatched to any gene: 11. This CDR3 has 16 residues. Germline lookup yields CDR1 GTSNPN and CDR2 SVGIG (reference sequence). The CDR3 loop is CACSPGTSGEGYEQYF. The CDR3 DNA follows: TGTGCCTGCTCCCCCGGGACTAGCGGGGAGGGCTACGAGCAGTACTTC.

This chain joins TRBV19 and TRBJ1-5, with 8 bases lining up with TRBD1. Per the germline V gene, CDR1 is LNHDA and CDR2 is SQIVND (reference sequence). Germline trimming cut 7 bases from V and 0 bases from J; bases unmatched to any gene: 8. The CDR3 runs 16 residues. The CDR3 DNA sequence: TGTGCCAGTAAGGGTCTGACAGGGGATAGCAATCAGCCCCAGCATTTT. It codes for CASKGLTGDSNQPQHF.

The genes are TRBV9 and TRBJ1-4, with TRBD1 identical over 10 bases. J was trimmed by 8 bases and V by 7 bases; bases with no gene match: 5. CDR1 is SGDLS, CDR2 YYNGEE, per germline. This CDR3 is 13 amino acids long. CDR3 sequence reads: CASRGQGNEKLFF. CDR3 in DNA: TGTGCCAGCCGGGGACAGGGGAACGAAAAACTGTTTTTT.

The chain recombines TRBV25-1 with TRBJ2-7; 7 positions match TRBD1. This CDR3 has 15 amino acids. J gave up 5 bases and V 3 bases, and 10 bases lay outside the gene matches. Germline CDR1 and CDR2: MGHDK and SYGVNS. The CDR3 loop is CASSEPGTVINEQYF. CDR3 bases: TGTGCCAGCAGTGAGCCCGGGACAGTCATAAACGAGCAGTACTTC.

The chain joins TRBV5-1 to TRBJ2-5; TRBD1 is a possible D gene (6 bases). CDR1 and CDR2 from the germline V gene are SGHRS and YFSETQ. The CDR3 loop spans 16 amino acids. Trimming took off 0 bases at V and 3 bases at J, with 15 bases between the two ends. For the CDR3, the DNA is TGCGCCAGCAGCTTGGAGCACAGGGTAATGGAAGAGACCCAGTACTTC. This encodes CASSLEHRVMEETQYF.

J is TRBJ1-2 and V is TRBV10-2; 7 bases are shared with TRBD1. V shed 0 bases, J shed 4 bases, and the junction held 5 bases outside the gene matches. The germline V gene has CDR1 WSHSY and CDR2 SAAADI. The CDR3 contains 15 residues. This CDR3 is CASSESTGPLYGYTF. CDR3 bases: TGCGCCAGCAGTGAGTCGACAGGGCCTCTCTATGGCTACACCTTC.

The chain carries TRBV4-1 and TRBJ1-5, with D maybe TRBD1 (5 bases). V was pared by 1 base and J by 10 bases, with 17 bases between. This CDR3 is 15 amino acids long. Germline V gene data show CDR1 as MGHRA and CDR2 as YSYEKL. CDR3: CASSQVVGQEYPQHF. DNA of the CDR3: TGCGCCAGCAGCCAAGTGGTGGGGCAGGAGTATCCCCAGCATTTT.